The clone carrying this T cell receptor beta chain was observed a few times. Its antigen is not identified. The data were obtained in a study of cytomegalovirus exposure and HLA in healthy donors. Study in general: Most donors, around 81% of several hundred genotyped, fell in the Caucasian-associated ancestry cluster.

With 60 Vbeta and 13 Jbeta primers, the PCR was carried out. The assay was immunoSEQ multiplex PCR, and TCRdb's table has in-frame clones only and misses some. The sample holds about 140,000 clones, roughly 75% seen once. Overall study results and limits: Earlier analysis looked at TCR beta V segments, and most were productive about 87% or about 30% of the time. In a later analysis, TCR beta V- and J-gene trimming showed a link to a missense DCLRE1C variant. On later analysis, the bulk of CMV-associated TCR beta chains appeared to be HLA-restricted.

The receptor was derived from a man between 35 and 55 years old in good health and CMV-seronegative. The sample consisted of PBMCs.

CDR3 DNA: TGTGCCAGCAGGATCTGGCAGGGGGTGAATTATGAGCAGTTCTTC. It specifies CASRIWQGVNYEQFF. The V and J genes are TRBV6-1 and TRBJ2-1, with 7 bases matching TRBD1. Trimming removed 6 bases from V and 8 bases from J; junction bases left unmatched: 13. Germline V CDR1 and CDR2: MNHNS, SASEGT. This CDR3 comprises 15 residues.